This T cell receptor (beta chain) was captured by sequencing in a study of OX40 agonist ivuxolimab in advanced cancers. The overall study: Across the patients, intravenous ivuxolimab was delivered every 2 weeks at 0.01 to 10 mg/kg. General study points: The study found that CD8+ T cells averaged more expanded clones than CD4+. Certain nonresponders likewise exhibited a low normalized T-cell clonal expansion. Clonal expansion by week 6 occurred in CD4+ and CD8+ blood T cells (at 0.1 to 3.0 mg/kg).

As to this clone: Its target is not known.

TCRdb's table, derived via immunoSEQ multiplex PCR, lists solely in-frame clones and lacks some. The sample holds roughly 35,000 clones, around 87% seen once. The specimen was CD4+ or CD8+ T cells sorted from blood, collected in a trial of the OX40 agonist ivuxolimab. This receptor was identified in an adult with an advanced solid tumor such as melanoma, head and neck, liver or kidney cancer.

CDR3 in DNA: TGTGCCAGCTCCCGACTAGCGGACGGTTACGAGCAGTACTTC. The encoded protein is CASSRLADGYEQYF. The chain links TRBV18 to TRBJ2-7; 9 bases are shared with TRBD2. V gave up 6 bases and J gave up 4 bases; unmatched junction bases: 7. This CDR3 has 14 amino acids. From germline, CDR1 is KGHSH and CDR2 LQKENI.